This TCR beta chain emerged from a study of T cell changes during pregnancy in multiple sclerosis. Sequencing was performed with immunoSEQ multiplex PCR; in TCRdb, only in-frame clones are kept and a portion is missing. The table shows 100,000 to 110,000 clones, with around 92% occurring only once. The ends were cut back, 3 bases at V and 3 bases at J, with 9 bases in the middle. This CDR3 contains 13 residues. Germline CDR1 SGHNT, CDR2 YYREEE (reference sequence). Sequenced material: peripheral blood, taken after pregnancy. The J gene is TRBJ1-1, the V gene TRBV5-4; a weak D match, TRBD1 (6 bases). The source of this sequence is a female donor with multiple sclerosis, enrolled in a pregnancy study. The DNA for the CDR3 is TGTGCCAGCAGCTCTTGGACAGACACTGAAGCTTTCTTT. Its translation is CASSSWTDTEAFF.